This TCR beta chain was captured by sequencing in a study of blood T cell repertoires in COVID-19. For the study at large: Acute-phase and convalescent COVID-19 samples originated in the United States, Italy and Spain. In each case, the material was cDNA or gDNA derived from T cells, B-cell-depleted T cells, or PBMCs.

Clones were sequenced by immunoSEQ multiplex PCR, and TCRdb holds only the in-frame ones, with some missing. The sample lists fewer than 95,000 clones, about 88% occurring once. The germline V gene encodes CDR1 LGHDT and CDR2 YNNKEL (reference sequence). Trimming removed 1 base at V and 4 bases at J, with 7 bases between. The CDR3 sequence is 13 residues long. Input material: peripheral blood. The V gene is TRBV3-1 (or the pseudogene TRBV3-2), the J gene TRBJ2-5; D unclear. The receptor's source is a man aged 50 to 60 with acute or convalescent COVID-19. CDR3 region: CASSQALLETQYF. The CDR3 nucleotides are TGTGCCAGCAGCCAAGCGCTACTAGAGACCCAGTACTTC.